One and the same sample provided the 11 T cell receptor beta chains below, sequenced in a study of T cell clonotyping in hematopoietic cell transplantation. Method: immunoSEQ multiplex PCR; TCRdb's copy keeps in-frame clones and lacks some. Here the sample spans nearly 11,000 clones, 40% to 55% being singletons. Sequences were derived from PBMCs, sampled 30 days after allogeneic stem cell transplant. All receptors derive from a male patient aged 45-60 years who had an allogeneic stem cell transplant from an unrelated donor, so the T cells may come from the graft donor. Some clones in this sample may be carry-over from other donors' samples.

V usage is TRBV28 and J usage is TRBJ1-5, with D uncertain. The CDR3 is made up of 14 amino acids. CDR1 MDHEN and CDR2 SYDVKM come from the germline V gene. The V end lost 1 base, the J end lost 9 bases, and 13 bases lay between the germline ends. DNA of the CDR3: TGTGCCAGCAGTTTATTGCGGGAGGGCGGGCCCCAGCATTTT. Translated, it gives CASSLLREGGPQHF.

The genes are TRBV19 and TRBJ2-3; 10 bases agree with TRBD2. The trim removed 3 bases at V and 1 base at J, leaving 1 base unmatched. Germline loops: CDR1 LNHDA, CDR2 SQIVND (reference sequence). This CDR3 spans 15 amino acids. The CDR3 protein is CASSMLAGGTDTQYF. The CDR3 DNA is TGTGCCAGTAGTATGCTAGCGGGGGGCACAGATACGCAGTATTTT. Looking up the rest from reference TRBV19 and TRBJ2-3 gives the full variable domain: DGGITQSPKYLFRKEGQNVTLSCEQNLNHDAMYWYRQDPGQGLRLIYYSQIVNDFQKGDIAEGYSVSREKKESFPLTVTSAQKNPTAFYLCASSMLAGGTDTQYFGPGTRLTVL.

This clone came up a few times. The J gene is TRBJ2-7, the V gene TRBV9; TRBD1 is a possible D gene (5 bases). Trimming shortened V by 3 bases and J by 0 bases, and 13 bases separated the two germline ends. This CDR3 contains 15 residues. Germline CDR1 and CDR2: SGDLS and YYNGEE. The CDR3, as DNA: TGTGCCAGCAGCGCCAGGGCGGTTTCCTCCTACGAGCAGTACTTC. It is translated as CASSARAVSSYEQYF.

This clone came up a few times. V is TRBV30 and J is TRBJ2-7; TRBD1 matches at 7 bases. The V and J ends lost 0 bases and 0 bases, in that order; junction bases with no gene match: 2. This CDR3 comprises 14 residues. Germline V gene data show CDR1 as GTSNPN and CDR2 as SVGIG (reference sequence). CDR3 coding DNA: TGTGCCTGGAGTGTGACAGGGAGCTCCTACGAGCAGTACTTC. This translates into CAWSVTGSSYEQYF.

The CDR3, as DNA: TGTGCCAGCAGCTTCACGTCGTCGGGGAATTCACCCCTCCACTTT. Amino acid sequence: CASSFTSSGNSPLHF. The chain combines TRBV7-2 with TRBJ1-6; D not certain. V lost 3 bases and J lost 7, with 13 bases in between. Germline lookup yields CDR1 SGHTA and CDR2 FQGNSA. The CDR3 runs 15 residues.

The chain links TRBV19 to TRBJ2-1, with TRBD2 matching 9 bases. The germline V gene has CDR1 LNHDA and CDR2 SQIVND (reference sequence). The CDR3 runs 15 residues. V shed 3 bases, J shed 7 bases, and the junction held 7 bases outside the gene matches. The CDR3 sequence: CASSISSGGPNEQFF. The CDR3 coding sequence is TGTGCCAGTAGTATCAGTAGCGGGGGCCCAAATGAGCAGTTCTTC.

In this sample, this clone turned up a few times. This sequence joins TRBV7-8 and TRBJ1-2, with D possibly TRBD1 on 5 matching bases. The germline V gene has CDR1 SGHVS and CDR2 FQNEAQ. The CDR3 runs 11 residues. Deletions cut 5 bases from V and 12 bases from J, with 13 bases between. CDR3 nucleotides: TGTGCCAGCAGCCAGGGCAGGGTTCACACCTTC. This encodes CASSQGRVHTF.

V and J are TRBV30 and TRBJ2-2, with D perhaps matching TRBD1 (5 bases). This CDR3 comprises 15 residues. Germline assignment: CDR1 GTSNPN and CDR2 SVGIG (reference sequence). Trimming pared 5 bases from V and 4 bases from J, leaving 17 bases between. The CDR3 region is CAWSPRGIVTGELFF. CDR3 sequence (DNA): TGTGCCTGGTCCCCAAGGGGTATAGTCACCGGGGAGCTGTTTTTT.

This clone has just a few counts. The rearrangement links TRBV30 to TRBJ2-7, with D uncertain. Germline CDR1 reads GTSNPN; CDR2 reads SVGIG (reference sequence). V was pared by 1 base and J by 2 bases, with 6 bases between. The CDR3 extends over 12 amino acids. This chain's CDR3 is CAWSAPTYEQYF. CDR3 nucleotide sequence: TGTGCCTGGAGTGCCCCCACCTACGAGCAGTACTTC.

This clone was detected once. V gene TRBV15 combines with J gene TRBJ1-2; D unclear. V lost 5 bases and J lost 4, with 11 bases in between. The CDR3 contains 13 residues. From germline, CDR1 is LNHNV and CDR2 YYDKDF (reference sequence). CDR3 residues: CATSPGSAYGYTF. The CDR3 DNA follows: TGTGCCACCAGCCCGGGATCTGCCTATGGCTACACCTTC.

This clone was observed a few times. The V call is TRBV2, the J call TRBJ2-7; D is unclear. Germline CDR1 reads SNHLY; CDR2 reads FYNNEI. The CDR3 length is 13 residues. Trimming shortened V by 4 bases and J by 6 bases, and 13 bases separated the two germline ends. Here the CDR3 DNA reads TGTGCCAGCAGTGGGTCCAGGCTTAGCGAGCAGTACTTC. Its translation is CASSGSRLSEQYF.